This TCR beta chain is drawn from a study of graft-versus-host responses after intestinal transplantation. The CDR3 is made up of 14 amino acids. Germline loops: CDR1 SGHAT, CDR2 FQNNGV. The table came from immunoSEQ multiplex PCR; TCRdb's copy has only in-frame clones and leaves some out. Of fewer than 45,000 clones in the sample, about 90% are singletons; the top ten hold 2% to 2.5%. This receptor was obtained from a human patient who received an intestinal transplant, so some T cells may come from the graft donor. The rearrangement links TRBV11-2 to TRBJ2-5, with D possibly matching TRBD1 (7 bases). The DNA end is more similar to TRBJ2-7, so the J call may be wrong. This sample comprised PBMCs, obtained approximately 320 days after intestinal transplant. CDR3 in DNA: TGTGCCAGCAGCCCCACGGCGGGGACAGTCGAGCAGTACTTC. Residues: CASSPTAGTVEQYF.